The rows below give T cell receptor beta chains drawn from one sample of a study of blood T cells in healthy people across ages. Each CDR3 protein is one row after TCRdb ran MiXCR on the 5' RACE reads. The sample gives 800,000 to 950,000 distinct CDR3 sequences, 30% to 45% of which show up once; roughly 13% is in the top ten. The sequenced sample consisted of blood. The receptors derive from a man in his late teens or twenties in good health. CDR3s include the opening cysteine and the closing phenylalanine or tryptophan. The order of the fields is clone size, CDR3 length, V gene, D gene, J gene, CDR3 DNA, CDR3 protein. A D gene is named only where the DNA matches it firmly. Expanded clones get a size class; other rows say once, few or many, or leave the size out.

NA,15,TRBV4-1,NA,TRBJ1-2,TGCGCCAGCAGCCAAGACCCAGGGATGGGCTATGGCTACACCTTC,CASSQDPGMGYGYTF
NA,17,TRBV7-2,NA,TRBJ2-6,TGTGCCAGCAGCTTAGGGGCGCCTAGCTCTGGGGCCAACGTCCTGACTTTC,CASSLGAPSSGANVLTF
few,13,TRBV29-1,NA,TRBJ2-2,TGCAGCGTTGAGGGGACTAACACCGGGGAGCTGTTTTTT,CSVEGTNTGELFF
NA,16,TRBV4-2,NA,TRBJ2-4,TGTGCCAGCAGCCAAGAGGGGCACGCCGGGGAAAACATTCAGTACTTC,CASSQEGHAGENIQYF
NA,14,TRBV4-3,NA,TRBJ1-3,TGCGCCAGCGGGGACCTTCTAGGTGGAAACACCATATATTTT,CASGDLLGGNTIYF
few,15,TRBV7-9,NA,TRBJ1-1,TGTGCCAGCAGCTTGAATATCCCCACGGGCACTGAAGCTTTCTTT,CASSLNIPTGTEAFF
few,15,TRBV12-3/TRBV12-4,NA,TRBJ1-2,TGTGCCAGCAGCGGAACCCCGCCAGGGAAGAATGGCTACACCTTC,CASSGTPPGKNGYTF
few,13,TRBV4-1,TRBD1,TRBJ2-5,TGCGCCAGCAGCGAGACAGGGGAGAAGACCCAGTACTTC,CASSETGEKTQYF
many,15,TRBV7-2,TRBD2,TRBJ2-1,TGTGCCAGCAGCTTAAGCGGGGGGGACTACAATGAGCAGTTCTTC,CASSLSGGDYNEQFF
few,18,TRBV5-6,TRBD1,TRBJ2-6,TGTGCCAGCAGCTTCATGGGGACAGGGGGCTCTGGGGCCAACGTCCTGACTTTC,CASSFMGTGGSGANVLTF
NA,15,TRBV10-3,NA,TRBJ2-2,TGTGCCATCAGGGACCCGGGGCAGAACACCGGGGAGCTGTTTTTT,CAIRDPGQNTGELFF
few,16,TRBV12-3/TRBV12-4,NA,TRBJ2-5,TGTGCCAGCAGTTTTGGGATGGGGGCCTCGCAAGAGACCCAGTACTTC,CASSFGMGASQETQYF
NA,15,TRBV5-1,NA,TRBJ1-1,TGCGCCAGCAGCTTGGGGGTTTGGAGCTCCACTGAAGCTTTCTTT,CASSLGVWSSTEAFF
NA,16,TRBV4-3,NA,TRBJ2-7,TGCGCCAGCAGCCAGCGAAGGAGACACCAGAGAAGGGAGCAGTACTTC,CASSQRRRHQRREQYF
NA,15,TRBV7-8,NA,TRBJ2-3,TGTGCCAGCAGCCCAAGCCCGGGGCTCACAGATACGCAGTATTTT,CASSPSPGLTDTQYF
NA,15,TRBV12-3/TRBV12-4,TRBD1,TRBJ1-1,TGTGCCAGCAGTTTCCCCGGGACAGGGGGCACTGAAGCTTTCTTT,CASSFPGTGGTEAFF